The sequence of this T cell receptor beta chain was determined in a study of human T cells and chemical hapten exposure (dated by TCRdb to about 2021). In terms of the full investigation: For sensitization, 2% DPC in acetone was applied to an approximately 2 cm by approximately 2 cm area of upper inner arm skin. In alopecia patients, the study followed how the peripheral blood TCR repertoire changed in vivo over primary and secondary sensitization to diphenylcyclopropenone (DPC), a hapten. Patch testing on the upper back used Finn chambers containing 0.01% DPC, with scoring done after 6 days according to International Contact Dermatitis Research Group standards. Throughout the roughly 25-week study period, patients were also given weekly therapeutic DPC doses on the scalp. Blood samples were taken from patients before sensitization (week 0) and at 2, 6 and about 24 weeks after DPC sensitization. Alopecia areata with under or over 50% scalp involvement, alopecia totalis and alopecia universalis were represented in the patient cohort, which was mostly female. The libraries were sequenced as a pool, and the TCR yield per sample differed mostly because of small variations in library volumes within the pool. Twenty-nine alopecia patients gave blood for TCR sequencing at one to four time points (pre-sensitization, 2, 6 and 24 weeks).

Preparation of the library involved RACE. The sequencing machine was a NextSeq 500. Library preparation attached unique molecular identifiers to individual cDNA molecules for quantitative, reproducible TCR counting. For every blood RNA sample, sequencing covered both the TCR alpha and TCR beta chains. Processing in the source paper ran as follows. A median of approximately 96,000 TCRs per sample was observed, with a range of roughly 20,000 to 750,000. V, J and CDR3 annotation of the TCR reads was performed with the Decombinator software suite. Every sample was subsampled to the same number of TCRs (28,000) for the PS versus PT1 abundance plots. Expanded TCRs were defined as absent before sensitization and observed at least eight times at the 2-week time point. The raw public data were reprocessed by TCRdb itself: fastp quality trimming at Q25, MiXCR clonotype calling, in-frame beta chains only. Rows with one shared CDR3 protein collapse into an entry with the most common genes and DNA. TCRdb, not the original authors, processed these V and J calls. In this sample the table shows roughly 180,000 distinct CDR3 sequences, about a fifth of which occur a single time. The ten largest make up approximately 6.4% of the sample.

General conclusions and limits of the study: DPC sensitization did not change how many TCRs were above 1 in 1000 frequency, and no evidence was found of alterations in global repertoire structure. Compared with pre-sensitization or healthy control sets, expanded TCRs formed significantly more large CDR3 similarity clusters, which is consistent with antigen-driven responses. The number of PT1 expanded TCRs positively correlated with patch test score, significant at thresholds 8, 16 and 32 but not 4. Alopecia, a presumed autoimmune disease, was present in all patients, so the immune response of the patients might differ from that of healthy individuals. After repeated subsampling, changes were observed in the strength of the expansion versus patch-test correlation and in the threshold at which the correlation became significant.

This clonotype was seen ten or more times. It lacks a known antigen. No base quality information exists; no much larger clone differs at one position. CDR1 SQVTM and CDR2 ANQGSEA are derived from the germline V gene. The CDR3 has 12 amino acids, counting the end cysteine and phenylalanine. Only CDR3 DNA is held: 36 bases, read in frame from base 1. Trimming removed 7 bases from V and 3 bases from J; the gene matches leave 1 base unexplained. The sample's time point label, in plain terms: patch test 1, 2 weeks after DPC sensitization. The treatment or condition label on this specimen signifies: therapeutic diphenylcyclopropenone sensitization with weekly scalp DPC. Blood at each patch-test visit was drawn before the patch test was applied. To be eligible, patients had to be aged 18 to 70, diagnosed with alopecia and judged suitable for DPC therapy, while pregnant patients were excluded. Total RNA was isolated from unfractionated whole blood collected in Tempus Blood RNA tubes.

This TCR derives from a woman aged 45-65 years with alopecia areata. Some clones in this sample may be carry-over from other donors' samples. The rearrangement combines TRBV29-1 with TRBJ2-2, with 8 middle bases fitting TRBD1. The sequencing used whole blood, collected in connection with sensitization to the hapten diphenylcyclopropenone (DPC). The nucleotides are TGCAGCGCGGACAGGGACACCGGGGAGCTGTTTTTT. Its product reads: CSADRDTGELFF.